This TCR beta chain appears in the sequencing data of a study of T cell changes during pregnancy in multiple sclerosis (dated by TCRdb to between 2018 and 2021). As for the study more broadly: Changes in the T cell repertoire over the course of pregnancy were examined in this study in women with multiple sclerosis.

The library was generated by the immunoSEQ multiplex PCR assay. As stored in TCRdb, this immuneACCESS dataset retains in-frame rearrangements with V and J assigned. A fraction of the clones does not appear; measured against another copy, unresolved V genes explain less than half of the discrepancy, and the remainder lacks a known reason. In all, the sample holds around 88,000 clones, and roughly 92% of those were seen once. The leading ten clones occupy around 2.7% of the sample. Comments on this clone: The target of this receptor is not known. Base qualities were left out, and no much larger clone turns up one base away.

The material sequenced was peripheral blood, taken in the first trimester of pregnancy. The sequence was obtained from a female donor with multiple sclerosis, enrolled in a pregnancy study.

Here the CDR3 is given as CASSGGLVGDTQYF. The nucleotide sequence is TGCGCCAGCAGCGGAGGACTAGTGGGAGATACGCAGTATTTT. The rearrangement joined TRBV5-1 to TRBJ2-3; 7 middle bases align to TRBD2. V is pruned by 4 bases and J by 5 bases, leaving 7 bases of the junction without a gene match. Taken from the germline V gene, the CDR1 and CDR2 loops are SGHRS and YFSETQ. From the cysteine through the phenylalanine, the CDR3 covers 14 amino acids. Just the 42-base CDR3 DNA is kept, in frame starting at base 1.